This T cell receptor beta chain is from a study of cytomegalovirus exposure and HLA in healthy donors. With 60 Vbeta and 13 Jbeta primers, the PCR was carried out. Assay: immunoSEQ multiplex PCR; the TCRdb copy retains only in-frame clones and omits some. The sample yields fewer than 200,000 clones, roughly 79% seen once. Trimming at V came to 6 bases and at J to 7 bases, leaving 7 bases not matched to a gene. This CDR3 spans 15 amino acids. Per the germline V gene, CDR1 is MNHNS and CDR2 is SASEGT. Study-level findings and limits: No immune exposure information besides CMV serostatus was available. Researchers reported in a later analysis that common viral pathogens appeared linked to several top clusters. After further analysis at a later stage, roughly 16,000 TCR beta sequences were associated with HLA alleles at 0.05 false discovery rate.

With respect to this clone: The antigen remains undetermined.

Sequenced input: PBMCs. This clonotype was obtained from a woman aged 18-29 years in good health and CMV-seropositive. The gene calls are TRBV6-1 and TRBJ1-4, with TRBD1 matching 11 bases. This chain's CDR3 is CASSSSGTGGEKLFF. The CDR3 region has the DNA TGTGCCAGCAGCTCCTCCGGGACAGGGGGTGAAAAACTGTTTTTT.